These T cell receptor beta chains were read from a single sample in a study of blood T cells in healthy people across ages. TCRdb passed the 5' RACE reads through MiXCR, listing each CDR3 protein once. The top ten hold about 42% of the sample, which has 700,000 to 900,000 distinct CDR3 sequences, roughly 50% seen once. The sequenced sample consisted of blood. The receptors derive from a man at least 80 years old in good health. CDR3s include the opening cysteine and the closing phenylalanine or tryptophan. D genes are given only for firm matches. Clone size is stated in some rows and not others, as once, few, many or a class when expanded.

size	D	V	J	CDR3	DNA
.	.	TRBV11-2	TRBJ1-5	CASSRQISNQPQHF	TGTGCCAGCAGTCGACAGATTAGCAATCAGCCCCAGCATTTT
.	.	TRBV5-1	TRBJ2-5	CASSVEGPSRQYF	TGCGCCAGCAGCGTGGAGGGCCCCTCAAGGCAGTACTTC
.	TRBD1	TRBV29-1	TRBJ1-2	CSVVWTGARYTF	TGCAGCGTTGTATGGACAGGGGCTCGCTACACCTTC
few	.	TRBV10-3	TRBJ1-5	CAISPGPGGNQPQHF	TGTGCCATCAGTCCCGGGCCCGGGGGCAATCAGCCCCAGCATTTT
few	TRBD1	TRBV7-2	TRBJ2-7	CASSLRTGEQYF	TGTGCCAGCAGCTTAAGGACAGGCGAGCAGTACTTC
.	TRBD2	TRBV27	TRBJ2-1	CASSHEAGSYNEQFF	TGTGCCAGCAGTCATGAAGCGGGATCCTACAATGAGCAGTTCTTC
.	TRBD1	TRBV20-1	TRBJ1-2	CSAREITGTGIYGYTF	TGCAGTGCTAGAGAGATAACCGGGACAGGGATCTATGGCTACACCTTC
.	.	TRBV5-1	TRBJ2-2	CANSASTGNTGELFF	TGCGCCAACAGCGCCTCGACAGGGAACACCGGGGAGCTGTTTTTT
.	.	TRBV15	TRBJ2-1	CATSREQGSYNEQFF	TGTGCCACCAGCAGAGAACAGGGCTCCTACAATGAGCAGTTCTTC
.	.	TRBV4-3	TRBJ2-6	CASREGAGANVLTF	TGCGCCAGCAGAGAGGGAGCTGGGGCCAACGTCCTGACTTTC
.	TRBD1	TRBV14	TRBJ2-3	CASSRTPGTGGRYAYF	TGTGCCAGCAGCCGAACGCCCGGGACAGGGGGGAGATACGCGTATTTT
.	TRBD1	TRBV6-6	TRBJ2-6	CASRGQGNSPGANVLTF	TGTGCCAGCAGAGGACAGGGTAATTCTCCTGGGGCCAACGTCCTGACTTTC
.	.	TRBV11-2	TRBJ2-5	CASSPQKTQYF	TGTGCCAGCAGCCCCCAGAAGACCCAGTACTTC
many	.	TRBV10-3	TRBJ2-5	CAISESAGDETQYF	TGTGCCATCAGTGAGTCTGCAGGGGATGAGACCCAGTACTTC
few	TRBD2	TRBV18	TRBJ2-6	CASSPSGRAYGANVLTF	TGTGCCAGCTCACCAAGCGGGAGGGCCTATGGGGCCAACGTCCTGACTTTC
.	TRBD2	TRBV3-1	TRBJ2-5	CASCRAGAGETQYF	TGTGCCAGCTGCCGAGCGGGGGCGGGAGAGACCCAGTACTTC
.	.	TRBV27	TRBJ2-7	CASSLRLPTEQYF	TGTGCCAGCAGTTTACGTCTCCCTACGGAGCAGTACTTC
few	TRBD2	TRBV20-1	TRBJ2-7	CSAPSPAGGPYEQYF	TGCAGTGCGCCATCCCCTGCGGGAGGACCCTACGAGCAGTACTTC
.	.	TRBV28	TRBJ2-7	CASSWAGGTEGYEQYF	TGTGCCAGCAGTTGGGCTGGCGGGACGGAGGGCTACGAGCAGTACTTC
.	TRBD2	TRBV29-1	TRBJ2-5	CSVAPRLAGGSETQYF	TGCAGCGTTGCTCCCCGACTAGCGGGAGGGTCAGAGACCCAGTACTTC
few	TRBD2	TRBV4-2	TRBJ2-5	CASSQDGNSGRREETQYF	TGTGCCAGCAGCCAAGATGGTAATAGCGGGAGGAGGGAAGAGACCCAGTACTTC
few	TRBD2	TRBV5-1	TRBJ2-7	CASSLAAGEPHEQYF	TGCGCCAGCAGCTTGGCAGCGGGAGAACCCCACGAGCAGTACTTC
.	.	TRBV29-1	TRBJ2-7	CSARPGVYEQYF	TGCAGCGCCCGTCCAGGGGTGTACGAGCAGTACTTC
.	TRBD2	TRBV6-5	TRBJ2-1	CASSYSGTSGEWSQFF	TGTGCCAGCAGTTACTCCGGGACTAGCGGGGAGTGGAGTCAGTTCTTC
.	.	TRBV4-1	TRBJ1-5	CASSQEGRGSNQPQHF	TGCGCCAGCAGCCAAGAAGGACGGGGGAGCAATCAGCCCCAGCATTTT
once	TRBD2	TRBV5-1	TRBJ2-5	CASSLALLAGALPLRPETQYF	TGCGCCAGCAGCTTGGCCTTACTAGCGGGAGCTCTCCCTTTACGGCCGGAGACCCAGTACTTC
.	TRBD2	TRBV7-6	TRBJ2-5	CASSLLAGVEWMETQYF	TGTGCCAGCAGCTTATTAGCGGGGGTGGAGTGGATGGAGACCCAGTACTTC
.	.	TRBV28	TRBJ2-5	CASSFVAIKTQYF	TGTGCCAGCAGTTTCGTTGCGATTAAGACCCAGTACTTC
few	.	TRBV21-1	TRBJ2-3	CASSKVKTSGSGRTDTQYF	TGTGCCAGCAGCAAAGTGAAAACTAGCGGGAGCGGTCGCACAGATACGCAGTATTTT
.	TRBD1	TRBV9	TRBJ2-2	CASRAGTGATGELFF	TGTGCCAGCAGGGCCGGGACAGGGGCCACCGGGGAGCTGTTTTTT
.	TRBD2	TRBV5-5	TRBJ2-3	CASSTRTSGNLFSTDTQYF	TGTGCCAGCAGCACCCGGACTAGCGGGAACCTATTTAGCACAGATACGCAGTATTTT
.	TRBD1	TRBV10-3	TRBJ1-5	CAISESTGKGQPQHF	TGTGCCATCAGTGAGTCGACAGGGAAGGGTCAGCCCCAGCATTTT
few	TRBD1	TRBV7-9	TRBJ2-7	CASSLTGGVREQYF	TGTGCCAGCAGCCTGACAGGGGGGGTTCGCGAGCAGTACTTC
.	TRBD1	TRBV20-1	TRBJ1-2	CSATGTGRSGLEGAYGYTF	TGCAGTGCTACTGGGACAGGGAGGTCAGGGTTGGAAGGGGCTTATGGCTACACCTTC
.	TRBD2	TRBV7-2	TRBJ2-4	CASSLGPGGVTQYF	TGTGCCAGCAGCTTAGGTCCGGGAGGGGTCACTCAGTACTTC
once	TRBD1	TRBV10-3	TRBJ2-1	CAISDSGQGSRASYNEQFF	TGTGCCATCAGTGACTCAGGACAGGGATCCAGGGCGTCCTACAATGAGCAGTTCTTC
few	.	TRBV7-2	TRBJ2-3	CASSLGGDTDTQYF	TGTGCCAGCAGCTTAGGCGGGGACACAGATACGCAGTATTTT
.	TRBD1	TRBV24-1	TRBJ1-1	CATSDSDRAGTEAFF	TGTGCCACCAGTGACTCGGACAGGGCTGGCACTGAAGCTTTCTTT
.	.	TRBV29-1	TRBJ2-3	CSVERGDIADTQYF	TGCAGCGTTGAACGCGGGGATATCGCAGATACGCAGTATTTT
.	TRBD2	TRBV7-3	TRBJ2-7	CASSLIAGGLHEQYF	TGTGCCAGCAGCTTGATAGCGGGAGGGTTGCACGAGCAGTACTTC
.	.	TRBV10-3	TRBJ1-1	CAISDRQLAFF	TGTGCCATCAGTGATAGACAGTTAGCTTTCTTT
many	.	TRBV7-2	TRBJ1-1	CASTRPPPRTEAFF	TGTGCCAGCACCCGTCCCCCGCCGAGGACTGAAGCTTTCTTT
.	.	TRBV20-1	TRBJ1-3	CSARAGPHHGNTIYF	TGCAGTGCTAGGGCTGGCCCCCATCATGGAAACACCATATATTTT
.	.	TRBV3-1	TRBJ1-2	CASSLLYGYTF	TGTGCCAGCAGCCTTCTTTATGGCTACACCTTC
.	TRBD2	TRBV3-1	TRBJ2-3	CASSPRLAGHTDTQYF	TGTGCCAGCAGCCCTCGACTAGCGGGACACACAGATACGCAGTATTTT
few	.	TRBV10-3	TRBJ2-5	CAIVASLGADEQYF	TGTGCCATCGTGGCCTCCCTAGGGGCCGATGAGCAGTACTTC
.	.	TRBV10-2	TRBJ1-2	CASTQTGPGYGYTF	TGCGCCAGCACCCAAACAGGGCCGGGCTATGGCTACACCTTC
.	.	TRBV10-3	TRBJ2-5	CAISGLNGETQYF	TGTGCCATCAGTGGATTAAATGGGGAGACCCAGTACTTC
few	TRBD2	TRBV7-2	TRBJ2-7	CASSLRWSSGSLIHEQYF	TGTGCCAGCAGCTTACGGTGGTCTAGCGGGAGTTTAATCCACGAGCAGTACTTC
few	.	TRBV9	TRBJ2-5	CASSGGGQETQYF	TGTGCCAGCAGCGGCGGTGGTCAAGAGACCCAGTACTTC
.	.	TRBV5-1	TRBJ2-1	CASSVLRRDEQFF	TGCGCCAGCAGCGTGTTACGTCGGGATGAGCAGTTCTTC
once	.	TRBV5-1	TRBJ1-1	CASSLISSFNSEAFF	TGCGCCAGCAGCTTGATCAGCAGCTTCAATTCTGAAGCTTTCTTT
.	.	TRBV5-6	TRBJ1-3	CASSTPRDGNTIYF	TGTGCCAGCAGCACCCCCAGGGATGGAAACACCATATATTTT
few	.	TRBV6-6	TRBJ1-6	CASSYGSNNSPLHF	TGTGCCAGCAGTTACGGATCGAATAATTCACCCCTCCACTTT
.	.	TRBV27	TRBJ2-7	CASSLSSLTLNEQYF	TGTGCCAGCAGTTTATCGAGCCTGACCCTGAACGAGCAGTACTTC
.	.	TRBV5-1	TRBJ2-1	CASSPVTTDEQFF	TGCGCCAGCAGCCCCGTTACGACGGATGAGCAGTTCTTC
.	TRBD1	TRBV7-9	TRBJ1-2	CTSSLSLGPTGTAGYTF	TGTACCAGCAGCTTATCTTTGGGCCCGACAGGGACCGCTGGCTACACCTTC
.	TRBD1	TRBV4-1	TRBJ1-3	CASSQGPTGAGNTIYF	TGCGCCAGCAGCCAAGGCCCGACAGGGGCTGGAAACACCATATATTTT
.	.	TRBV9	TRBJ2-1	CASRATGLYNEQFF	TGTGCCAGCAGGGCTACGGGACTTTACAATGAGCAGTTCTTC
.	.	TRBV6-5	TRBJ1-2	CASTHRGALNYGYTF	TGTGCCAGCACCCACCGGGGGGCGCTTAACTATGGCTACACCTTC